Sequencing of this TCR beta chain was carried out in a study of T cells in Graves' hyperthyroidism and ophthalmopathy. About the research overall: Any treatment followed the collection of peripheral blood at initial diagnosis.

This clonotype was counted ten times or more. Diagnostic decisions used clinical symptoms, serum thyroxine and TRAb, thyroid ultrasound and orbital computed tomography. This sample holds PBMCs from roughly 10 ml fresh peripheral blood. The source material, RNA transcripts, was used to amplify TCR beta CDR3 regions. RT-PCR in the first round (using the HTBI primer set) targeted the TCR CDR3. TCRdb used MiXCR to reprocess the multiplex PCR reads, holding one entry per CDR3 protein. This sample has approximately 600,000 distinct CDR3 sequences, with about 14% found just once. Sequenced sample: blood. This clonotype was sampled from a woman aged 40 to 55 with Graves' ophthalmopathy.

The CDR3 DNA is TGCAGCGTTGAGACAGGGGAAGGGGAGACCCAGTACTTC. Its translation is CSVETGEGETQYF. The chain uses TRBV29-1 and TRBJ2-5; 8 bases match TRBD1. CDR1 and CDR2 (germline): SQVTM, ANQGSEA. J lost 5 bases, V lost 3 bases, and 5 bases had no gene match. CDR3 length: 13 residues.